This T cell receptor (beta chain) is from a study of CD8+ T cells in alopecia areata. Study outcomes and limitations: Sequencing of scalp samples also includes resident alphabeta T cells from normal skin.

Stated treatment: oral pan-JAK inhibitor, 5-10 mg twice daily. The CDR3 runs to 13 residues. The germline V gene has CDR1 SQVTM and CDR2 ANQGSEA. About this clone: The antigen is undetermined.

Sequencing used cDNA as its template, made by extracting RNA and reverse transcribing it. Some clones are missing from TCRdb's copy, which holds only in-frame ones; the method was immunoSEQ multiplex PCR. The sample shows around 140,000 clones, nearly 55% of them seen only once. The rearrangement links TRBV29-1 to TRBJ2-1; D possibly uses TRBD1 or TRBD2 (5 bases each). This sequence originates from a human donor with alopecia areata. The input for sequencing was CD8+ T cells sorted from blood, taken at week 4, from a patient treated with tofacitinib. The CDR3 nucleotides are TGCTCATCTTATGAGGGACGCTACAATGAGCAGTTCTTC. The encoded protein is CSSYEGRYNEQFF.